Below, 13 T cell receptor beta chains from the same sample are listed, as sequenced in a study of blood T cell repertoires in COVID-19. Clones were read by immunoSEQ multiplex PCR, and TCRdb kept only the in-frame ones, dropping some. The sample lists 350,000 to 450,000 clones; roughly nine tenths were seen once. The source material was PBMCs or T cells enriched from blood (not recorded which). These receptors were collected from a woman between 40 and 55 years old who had been exposed to COVID-19.

The V and J genes are TRBV30 and TRBJ2-7; D remains unclear. The CDR3 sequence is 14 residues long. CDR1 and CDR2 from the germline V gene are GTSNPN and SVGIG (reference sequence). V gave up 1 base and J gave up 2 bases, with 12 bases separating them. This chain's CDR3 is CAWSAPPSTYEQYF. The CDR3 DNA reads TGTGCCTGGAGTGCCCCCCCCTCTACCTACGAGCAGTACTTC.

The V gene is TRBV27, the J gene TRBJ1-6; D unresolved. V dropped 3 bases and J dropped 10 bases, with 10 bases sitting between them. CDR1 and CDR2 from the germline V gene are MNHEY and SMNVEV (reference sequence). The CDR3 has 13 amino acids. CDR3 DNA sequence: TGTGCCAGCAGTTTGAGGGAATCCTCACCCCTCCACTTT. This sequence encodes CASSLRESSPLHF.

DNA of the CDR3: TGTGCCAGCAGCCGTGGGACTCGCACCGGGGAGCTGTTTTTT. It specifies CASSRGTRTGELFF. The chain uses TRBV3-1 (or the pseudogene TRBV3-2) and TRBJ2-2; D possibly corresponds to TRBD2 (6 bases). The CDR3 is 14 amino acids. Between the trimmed V and J ends, which lost 4 bases and 4 bases, there was a span of 10 bases. Looked up from germline, CDR1 is LGHDT and CDR2 is YNNKEL (reference sequence).

The V gene is TRBV4-1, the J gene TRBJ1-2; no definite D call. Germline values: CDR1 MGHRA, CDR2 YSYEKL. CDR3 length equals 15 residues. V was cut by 3 bases and J by 3 bases, with 14 bases left in between. CDR3 in DNA: TGCGCCAGCAGCCAGGTGATGCCCAGCGACTATGGCTACACCTTC. Translation gives CASSQVMPSDYGYTF.

This chain uses TRBV15 with TRBJ2-7, with TRBD2 identical over 7 bases. V lost 0 bases to trimming and J lost 2 bases; unmatched junction nucleotides: 7. The CDR3 is 16 amino acids. Germline values: CDR1 LNHNV, CDR2 YYDKDF (reference sequence). CDR3 sequence: CATSRDKASGPYEQYF. In DNA form, the CDR3 reads TGTGCCACCAGCAGAGATAAGGCTAGCGGACCCTACGAGCAGTACTTC.

This clone was counted only a few times. V is TRBV20-1 and J is TRBJ2-7; D call uncertain. Germline V gene sequence: CDR1 DFQATT, CDR2 SNEGSKA (reference sequence). There are 11 residues in the CDR3. V was pared by 0 bases and J by 12 bases, with 12 bases between. Written as DNA, the CDR3 is TGCAGTGCTAGAGATGGAGACGGGTCGTACTTC. Protein sequence: CSARDGDGSYF.

V and J are TRBV7-9 and TRBJ2-1; D possibly corresponds to TRBD1 (5 bases). This CDR3 has 16 residues. Trimming pared 6 bases from V and 3 bases from J, leaving 18 bases between. Germline V gene data show CDR1 as SEHNR and CDR2 as FQNEAQ (reference sequence). For the CDR3, the DNA is TGTGCCAGCAGTCCCTTGAGATCAGGGAACTACAATGAGCAGTTCTTC. Protein sequence: CASSPLRSGNYNEQFF.

The CDR3 nucleotides are TGTGCCAGCAGTTCGACAGGCGCTGGAAACACCATATATTTT. Protein: CASSSTGAGNTIYF. V gene TRBV6-5 combines with J gene TRBJ1-3, with D possibly matching TRBD1 (6 bases). The CDR3 spans 14 residues. Germline CDR1 is MNHEY and CDR2 is SVGAGI. V was pared by 4 bases and J by 2 bases, with 9 bases between.

The rearrangement links TRBV19 to TRBJ1-5; 9 nucleotides line up with TRBD1. Germline values: CDR1 LNHDA, CDR2 SQIVND (reference sequence). There are 14 residues in the CDR3. With 0 bases clipped from V and 7 bases from J, the junction kept 1 base outside the gene matches. This CDR3 reads CASSIETGGQPQHF. The CDR3 DNA reads TGTGCCAGTAGTATAGAGACAGGGGGACAGCCCCAGCATTTT. Full variable domain (rest looked up from reference TRBV19 and TRBJ1-5): DGGITQSPKYLFRKEGQNVTLSCEQNLNHDAMYWYRQDPGQGLRLIYYSQIVNDFQKGDIAEGYSVSREKKESFPLTVTSAQKNPTAFYLCASSIETGGQPQHFGDGTRLSIL.

V gene TRBV3-1 (or the pseudogene TRBV3-2) combines with J gene TRBJ1-1; D is undetermined. CDR1 and CDR2 from the germline V gene are LGHDT and YNNKEL (reference sequence). The CDR3 contains 13 residues. V was trimmed by 5 bases and J by 11 bases, leaving 18 bases between them. Here the CDR3 DNA reads TGTGCCAGCAGCTCCCGGAGGGTCCGGGAGGCTTTCTTT. Protein: CASSSRRVREAFF.

The rearrangement joins TRBV7-6 to TRBJ2-7, with TRBD1 as a possible D gene (7 bases). Per germline, CDR1 SGHVS and CDR2 FNYEAQ. Trimming took 5 bases from V and 5 from J, leaving 16 bases between them. The CDR3 spans 14 residues. DNA of the CDR3: TGTGCCAGCAGCCCAAGACAGGGAGGTAACGAGCAGTACTTC. Its translation is CASSPRQGGNEQYF.

The chain uses TRBV6-5 and TRBJ2-7; 9 bases are a match to TRBD1. This CDR3 spans 15 amino acids. Unmatched junction bases numbered 6, after V lost 6 bases and J lost 0 bases. Germline V gene sequence: CDR1 MNHEY, CDR2 SVGAGI. CDR3 bases: TGTGCCAGCAGACCAGGGACAGGGAGCTCCTACGAGCAGTACTTC. Its protein is CASRPGTGSSYEQYF.

V and J are TRBV3-1 (or the pseudogene TRBV3-2) and TRBJ2-7; D is unresolved. V lost 0 bases and J lost 0, with 9 bases in between. The germline V gene has CDR1 LGHDT and CDR2 YNNKEL (reference sequence). This CDR3 is built from 15 residues. The CDR3 sequence is CASSQELASSYEQYF. In DNA, the CDR3 is TGTGCCAGCAGCCAAGAGTTAGCCAGCTCCTACGAGCAGTACTTC.